The 14 T cell receptor beta chains below come from one sample, sequenced in a study of T cell responses to AZD1222 COVID-19 vaccine. Assay: immunoSEQ multiplex PCR; the TCRdb copy retains only in-frame clones and omits some. This table has roughly 97,000 clones, roughly 91% appearing once. Sequences were derived from peripheral blood, sampled on day 0 of AZD1222 vaccination. The receptors were gathered from an adult in good health.

This chain uses TRBV6-6 with TRBJ2-7; 7 nucleotides agree with TRBD2. Germline V lookup: CDR1 MNHNY, CDR2 SVGAGI (reference sequence). There are 17 residues in the CDR3. The V gene end was trimmed by 5 bases and the J gene end by 2 bases; junction bases not matched to a gene: 15. CDR3 region: CASSPSSGRPGAYEQYF. In DNA, the CDR3 is TGTGCCAGCAGTCCTTCTAGCGGCAGACCCGGTGCCTACGAGCAGTACTTC.

The CDR3 sequence is CASSLNRGNQPQHF. The DNA for the CDR3 is TGTGCCAGCAGCTTAAATAGGGGAAATCAGCCCCAGCATTTT. The rearrangement links TRBV7-8 to TRBJ1-5; D is possibly TRBD1 (5 bases). CDR3 size: 14 residues. Trimming shortened V by 2 bases and J by 4 bases, and 9 bases separated the two germline ends. CDR1 is SGHVS, CDR2 FQNEAQ, per germline.

The rearrangement uses TRBV9 and TRBJ1-1; D gene unclear. The CDR3 covers 13 residues. Between the trimmed V and J ends, which lost 1 base and 2 bases, there was a span of 6 bases. Germline V lookup: CDR1 SGDLS, CDR2 YYNGEE. The CDR3 loop is CASSVYANTEAFF. The DNA of the CDR3 is TGTGCCAGCAGCGTATACGCCAACACTGAAGCTTTCTTT.

The genes are TRBV6-5 and TRBJ1-1; D perhaps matches TRBD1 (5 bases). V lost 10 bases, J lost 0 bases, and 12 bases lay in between. The CDR3 sequence is 13 residues long. The germline V gene has CDR1 MNHEY and CDR2 SVGAGI. CDR3 amino acids: CATREYMNTEAFF. In nucleotides, the CDR3 is TGTGCCACCAGGGAGTACATGAACACTGAAGCTTTCTTT.

The rearrangement links TRBV29-1 to TRBJ2-4; D is perhaps TRBD1 or TRBD2 (5 bases each). V dropped 4 bases and J dropped 12 bases, with 13 bases sitting between them. This CDR3 region has 11 residues. Looked up from germline, CDR1 is SQVTM and CDR2 is ANQGSEA. The CDR3 sequence: CSVGSRDGQYF. CDR3 bases: TGCAGCGTTGGTTCCAGGGACGGTCAGTACTTC.

The chain couples TRBV7-2 to TRBJ1-1, with D unclear. The ends were cut back, 5 bases at V and 8 bases at J, with 15 bases in the middle. Germline V gene data show CDR1 as SGHTA and CDR2 as FQGNSA. CDR3 length equals 13 residues. DNA of the CDR3: TGTGCCAGCAGCCGTCGGACGGAGGCGGAAGCTTTCTTT. Translating gives CASSRRTEAEAFF. Based on the CDR3 plus reference TRBV7-2 and TRBJ1-1, the full variable domain is GAGVSQSPSNKVTEKGKDVELRCDPISGHTALYWYRQSLGQGLEFLIYFQGNSAPDKSGLPSDRFSAERTGGSVSTLTIQRTQQEDSAVYLCASSRRTEAEAFFGQGTRLTVV.

Comments on this clone: Additional DNA sequences in this sample encode the identical CDR3. The CDR3 spells CASSSGNTIYF. CDR3 coding DNA: TGTGCCAGCAGCTCTGGAAACACCATATATTTT. V and J are TRBV3-1 (or the pseudogene TRBV3-2) and TRBJ1-3; D is unresolved. CDR3 size: 11 residues. In germline, CDR1 is LGHDT, CDR2 YNNKEL (reference sequence). The V and J ends lost 5 bases and 1 base respectively, with 0 bases between them.

J is TRBJ1-5 and V is TRBV5-1; 7 bases map to TRBD1. The CDR3 is made up of 16 amino acids. The germline gives CDR1 SGHRS, CDR2 YFSETQ. The J segment lost 5 bases and the V segment lost 4 bases, leaving 12 bases of the junction unmatched. The DNA for the CDR3 is TGCGCCAGCAGCCCAGGGACAGCCGCCACCTATCAGCCCCAGCATTTT. Encoded protein: CASSPGTAATYQPQHF.

The chain recombines TRBV11-2 with TRBJ2-5; D perhaps matches TRBD2 (7 bases). This CDR3 comprises 16 residues. V was trimmed by 1 base and J by 5 bases, leaving 17 bases between them. Germline-derived CDR1 and CDR2 are SGHAT and FQNNGV. The CDR3 DNA follows: TGTGCCAGCAGCTTAGCTCGGGGGGCTAGGCTCGAGACCCAGTACTTC. Encoded protein: CASSLARGARLETQYF.

This clone appeared a few times. The genes are TRBV5-4 and TRBJ2-3; 10 positions agree with TRBD2. The V and J ends lost 4 bases and 2 bases, in that order; junction bases with no gene match: 7. The CDR3 contains 16 residues. CDR1 SGHNT and CDR2 YYREEE come from the germline V gene (reference sequence). CDR3 in amino acids: CASSPAAGGPTDTQYF. The CDR3 DNA follows: TGTGCCAGCAGCCCGGCAGCGGGGGGGCCCACAGATACGCAGTATTTT.

The chain carries TRBV28 and TRBJ2-1, with a possible D match to TRBD2 (5 bases). The V and J ends lost 2 bases and 7 bases respectively, with 15 bases between them. CDR3 length: 15 amino acids. In germline, CDR1 is MDHEN, CDR2 SYDVKM. This chain's CDR3 is CASSLPLVGGNEQFF. The CDR3 region has the DNA TGTGCCAGCAGTTTACCCCTCGTCGGCGGGAATGAGCAGTTCTTC.

For the CDR3, the DNA is TGTGCCAGCAGTATACAGGGAGACACTGAAGCTTTCTTT. Translation: CASSIQGDTEAFF. This chain uses TRBV7-2 with TRBJ1-1; weak D call: TRBD1 (6 bases). This CDR3 region has 13 residues. Germline loops: CDR1 SGHTA, CDR2 FQGNSA. V dropped 6 bases and J dropped 3 bases, with 11 bases sitting between them.

V gene TRBV7-2 combines with J gene TRBJ1-5, with D unresolved. This CDR3 is 13 amino acids long. The germline gives CDR1 SGHTA, CDR2 FQGNSA. With 5 bases removed from V and 8 bases from J, the gap between germline ends came to 13 bases. This chain's CDR3 is CASSPRIQEPQHF. The CDR3 DNA reads TGTGCCAGCAGCCCACGAATTCAGGAGCCCCAGCATTTT.

V gene TRBV6-5 combines with J gene TRBJ2-6, with D perhaps TRBD1 or TRBD2 (5 bases each). Germline V gene data show CDR1 as MNHEY and CDR2 as SVGAGI. CDR3 length: 16 amino acids. V was pared by 0 bases and J by 4 bases, with 10 bases between. CDR3 sequence reads: CASSYSGVAGANVLTF. As DNA, the CDR3 is TGTGCCAGCAGTTACTCGGGGGTGGCCGGGGCCAACGTCCTGACTTTC.